The present T cell receptor (beta chain) was sequenced within a study of cytomegalovirus exposure and HLA in healthy donors. Whole-study context: Drawn from HLA-typed donors, tens of millions of unique TCRs were held in an early data release.

Study outcomes and limitations: Excluded: some indistinguishable V segments such as TRBV6-2 and TRBV6-3. Highly shared sequence variants in one cluster were likely a sequencing artifact. The later analysis indicated that the majority of CMV-associated TCR beta chains appeared HLA-restricted.

CDR3 length: 16 amino acids. From germline, CDR1 is SGHTA and CDR2 FQGNSA. Comment on this clone: The antigen remains unidentified. Relative to the germline gene, one junction end is altered; a read error may explain this.

Amplification used 60 Vbeta primers and 13 Jbeta primers. The table came from immunoSEQ multiplex PCR; TCRdb's copy has only in-frame clones and leaves some out. The repertoire has roughly 45,000 clones, roughly 60% of them found once; the top ten carry 8% to 9.5%. The sequence came from a human donor in good health. The gene calls are TRBV7-2 and TRBJ2-7, with D maybe TRBD2 (6 bases). Sequencing was carried out using PBMCs. In nucleotides, the CDR3 is TGTGCCAGCAGCGTAGCCGGGGTGACGACTAGCTACGAGCAGTACTTC. This encodes CASSVAGVTTSYEQYF.